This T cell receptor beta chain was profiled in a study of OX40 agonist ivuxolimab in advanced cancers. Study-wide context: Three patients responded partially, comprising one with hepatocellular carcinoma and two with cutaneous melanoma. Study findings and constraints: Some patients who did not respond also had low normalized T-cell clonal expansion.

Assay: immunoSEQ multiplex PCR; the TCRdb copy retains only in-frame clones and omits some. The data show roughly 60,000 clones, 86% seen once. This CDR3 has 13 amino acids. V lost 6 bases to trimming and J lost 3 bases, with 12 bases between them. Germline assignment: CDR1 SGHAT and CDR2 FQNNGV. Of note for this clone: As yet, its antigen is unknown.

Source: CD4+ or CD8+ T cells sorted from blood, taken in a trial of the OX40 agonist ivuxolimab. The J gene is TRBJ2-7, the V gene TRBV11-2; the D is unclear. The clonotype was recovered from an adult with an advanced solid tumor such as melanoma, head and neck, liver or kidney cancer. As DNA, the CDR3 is TGTGCCAGCAGTACCCAGCTCGGCTACGAGCAGTACTTC. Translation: CASSTQLGYEQYF.